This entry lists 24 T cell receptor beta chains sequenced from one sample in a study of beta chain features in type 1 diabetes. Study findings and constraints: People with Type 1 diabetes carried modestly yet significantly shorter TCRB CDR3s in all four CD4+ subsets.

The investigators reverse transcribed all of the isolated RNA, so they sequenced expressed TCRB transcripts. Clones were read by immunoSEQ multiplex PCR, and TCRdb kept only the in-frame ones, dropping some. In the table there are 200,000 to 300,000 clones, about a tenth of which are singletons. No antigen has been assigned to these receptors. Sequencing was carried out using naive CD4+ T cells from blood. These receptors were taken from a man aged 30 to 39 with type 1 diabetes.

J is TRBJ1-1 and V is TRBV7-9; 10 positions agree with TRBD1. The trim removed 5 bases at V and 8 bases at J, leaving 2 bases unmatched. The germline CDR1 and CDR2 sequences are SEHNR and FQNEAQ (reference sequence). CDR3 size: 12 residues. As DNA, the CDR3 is TGTGCCAGCAGCCGGGGACAGGGGGAAGCTTTCTTT. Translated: CASSRGQGEAFF.

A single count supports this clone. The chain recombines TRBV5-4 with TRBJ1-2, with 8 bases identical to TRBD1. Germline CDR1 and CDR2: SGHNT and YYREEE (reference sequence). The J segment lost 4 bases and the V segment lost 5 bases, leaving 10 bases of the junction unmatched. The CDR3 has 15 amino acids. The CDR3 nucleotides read TGTGCCAGCAGTATGGGACAGGTCGGCTTCTATGGCTACACCTTC. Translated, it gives CASSMGQVGFYGYTF.

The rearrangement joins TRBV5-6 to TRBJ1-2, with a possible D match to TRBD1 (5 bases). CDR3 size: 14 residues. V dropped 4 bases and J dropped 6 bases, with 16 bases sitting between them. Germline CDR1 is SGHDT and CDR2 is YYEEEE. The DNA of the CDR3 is TGTGCCAGCAGCCGGGAGAGGGGAGGAGATGGCTACACCTTC. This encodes CASSRERGGDGYTF.

The CDR3 DNA is TGTGCCAGCCGGGACAGGGGGCATCTGCGCTATGGCTACACCTTC. Encoded protein: CASRDRGHLRYGYTF. This chain uses TRBV19 with TRBJ1-2; 12 bases map to TRBD1. The CDR3 sequence is 15 residues long. Looked up from germline, CDR1 is LNHDA and CDR2 is SQIVND (reference sequence). J lost 4 bases, V lost 9 bases, and 9 bases had no gene match.

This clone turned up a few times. The CDR3 DNA is TGCGCCTCGACAAGGGGGAACACCGGGGAGCTGTTTTTT. It codes for CASTRGNTGELFF. V usage is TRBV5-1 and J usage is TRBJ2-2; D may be TRBD1 (5 bases). The CDR3 is 13 residues long. Trimming took 10 bases from V and 1 from J, leaving 11 bases between them. The germline V gene encodes CDR1 SGHRS and CDR2 YFSETQ. The entire variable domain, with the rest obtained from reference TRBV5-1 and TRBJ2-2, is as follows: KAGVTQTPRYLIKTRGQQVTLSCSPISGHRSVSWYQQTPGQGLQFLFEYFSETQRNKGNFPGRFSGRQFSNSRSEMNVSTLELGDSALYLCASTRGNTGELFFGEGSRLTVL.

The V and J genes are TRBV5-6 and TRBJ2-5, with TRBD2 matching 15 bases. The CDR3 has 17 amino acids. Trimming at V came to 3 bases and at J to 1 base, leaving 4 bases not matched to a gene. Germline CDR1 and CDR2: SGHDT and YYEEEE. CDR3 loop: CASSSGTSGGLQETQYF. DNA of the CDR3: TGTGCCAGCAGCTCCGGGACTAGCGGGGGGCTCCAAGAGACCCAGTACTTC. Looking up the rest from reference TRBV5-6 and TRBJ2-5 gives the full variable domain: DAGVTQSPTHLIKTRGQQVTLRCSPKSGHDTVSWYQQALGQGPQFIFQYYEEEERQRGNFPDRFSGHQFPNYSSELNVNALLLGDSALYLCASSSGTSGGLQETQYFGPGTRLLVL.

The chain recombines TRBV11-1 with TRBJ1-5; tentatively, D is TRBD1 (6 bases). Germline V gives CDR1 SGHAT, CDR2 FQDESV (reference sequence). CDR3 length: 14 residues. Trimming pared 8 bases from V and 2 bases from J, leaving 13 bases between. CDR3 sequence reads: CASSQGMGNQPQHF. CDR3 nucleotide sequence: TGTGCCAGCTCCCAGGGGATGGGCAATCAGCCCCAGCATTTT.

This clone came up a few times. The CDR3 DNA is TGCAGCGTTGAACGGGGGGACCCAGGGGCAGATACGCAGTATTTT. This sequence encodes CSVERGDPGADTQYF. V is TRBV29-1 and J is TRBJ2-3; maybe TRBD2 (7 bases). This CDR3 is built from 15 residues. Trimming pared 2 bases from V and 4 bases from J, leaving 16 bases between. In germline, CDR1 is SQVTM, CDR2 ANQGSEA.

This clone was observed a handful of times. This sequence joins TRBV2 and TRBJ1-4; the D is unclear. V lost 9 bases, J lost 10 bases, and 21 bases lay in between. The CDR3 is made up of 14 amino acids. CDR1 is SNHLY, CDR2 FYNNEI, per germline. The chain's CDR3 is CASGTLKGRGKLFF. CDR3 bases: TGTGCCAGTGGAACGTTGAAAGGCCGCGGAAAACTGTTTTTT.

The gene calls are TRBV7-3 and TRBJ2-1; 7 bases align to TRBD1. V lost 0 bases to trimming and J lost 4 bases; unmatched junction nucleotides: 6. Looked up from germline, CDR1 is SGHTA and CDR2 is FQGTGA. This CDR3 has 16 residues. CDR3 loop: CASSLTGTVMYNEQFF. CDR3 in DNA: TGTGCCAGCAGCTTAACCGGGACAGTTATGTACAATGAGCAGTTCTTC.

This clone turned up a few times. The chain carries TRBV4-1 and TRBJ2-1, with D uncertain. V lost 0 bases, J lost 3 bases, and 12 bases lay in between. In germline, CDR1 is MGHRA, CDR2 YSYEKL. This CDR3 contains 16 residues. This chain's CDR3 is CASSQEQSVLYNEQFF. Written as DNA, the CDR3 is TGCGCCAGCAGCCAAGAGCAGAGCGTTCTCTACAATGAGCAGTTCTTC.

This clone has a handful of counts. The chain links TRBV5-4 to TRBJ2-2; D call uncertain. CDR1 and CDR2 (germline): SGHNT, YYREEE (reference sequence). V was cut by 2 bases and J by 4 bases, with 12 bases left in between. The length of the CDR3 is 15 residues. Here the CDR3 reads CASSLATRGTGELFF. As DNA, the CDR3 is TGTGCCAGCAGCTTAGCTACCCGTGGCACCGGGGAGCTGTTTTTT.

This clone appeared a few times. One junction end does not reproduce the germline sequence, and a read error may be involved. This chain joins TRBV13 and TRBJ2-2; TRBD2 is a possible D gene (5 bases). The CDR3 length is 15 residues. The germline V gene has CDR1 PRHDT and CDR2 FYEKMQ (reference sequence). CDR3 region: CASSFRRRNIGELFF. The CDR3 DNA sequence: TGTGCCAGCAGCTTTAGGAGGAGGAACATCGGGGAGCTGTTTTTT.

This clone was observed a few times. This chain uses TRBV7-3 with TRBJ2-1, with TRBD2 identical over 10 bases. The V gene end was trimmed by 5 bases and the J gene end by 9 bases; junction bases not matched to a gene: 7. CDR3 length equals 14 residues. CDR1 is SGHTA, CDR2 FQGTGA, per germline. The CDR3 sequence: CASSPGTSEREQFF. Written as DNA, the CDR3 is TGTGCCAGCAGCCCTGGGACTAGCGAGCGTGAGCAGTTCTTC. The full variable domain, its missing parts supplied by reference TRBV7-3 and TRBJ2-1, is GAGVSQTPSNKVTEKGKYVELRCDPISGHTALYWYRQSLGQGPEFLIYFQGTGAADDSGLPNDRFFAVRPEGSVSTLKIQRTERGDSAVYLCASSPGTSEREQFFGPGTRLTVL.

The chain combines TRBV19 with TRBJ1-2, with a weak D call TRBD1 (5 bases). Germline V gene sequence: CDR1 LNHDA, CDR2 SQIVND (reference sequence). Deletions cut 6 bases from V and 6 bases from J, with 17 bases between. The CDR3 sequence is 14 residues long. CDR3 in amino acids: CASRLSGHDDGYTF. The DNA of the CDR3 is TGTGCCAGTAGGCTCTCAGGACACGACGATGGCTACACCTTC. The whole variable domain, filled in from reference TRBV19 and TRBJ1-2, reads DGGITQSPKYLFRKEGQNVTLSCEQNLNHDAMYWYRQDPGQGLRLIYYSQIVNDFQKGDIAEGYSVSREKKESFPLTVTSAQKNPTAFYLCASRLSGHDDGYTFGSGTRLTVV.

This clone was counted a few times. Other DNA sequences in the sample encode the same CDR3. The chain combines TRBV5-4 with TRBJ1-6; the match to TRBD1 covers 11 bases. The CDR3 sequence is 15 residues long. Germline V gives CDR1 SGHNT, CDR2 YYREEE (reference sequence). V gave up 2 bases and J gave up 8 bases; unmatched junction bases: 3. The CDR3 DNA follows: TGTGCCAGCAGCTTCAGGACAGGGGGCGATTCACCCCTCCACTTT. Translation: CASSFRTGGDSPLHF.

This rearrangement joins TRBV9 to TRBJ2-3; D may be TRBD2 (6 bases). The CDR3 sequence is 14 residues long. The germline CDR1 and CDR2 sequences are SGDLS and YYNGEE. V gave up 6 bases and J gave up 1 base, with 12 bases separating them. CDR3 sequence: CASTQGGGTDTQYF. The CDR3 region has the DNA TGTGCCAGCACCCAAGGCGGGGGCACAGATACGCAGTATTTT.

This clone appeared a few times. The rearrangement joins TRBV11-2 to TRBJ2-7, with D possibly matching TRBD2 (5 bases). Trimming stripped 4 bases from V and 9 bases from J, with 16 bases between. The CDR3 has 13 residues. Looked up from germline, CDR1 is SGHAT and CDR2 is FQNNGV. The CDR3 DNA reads TGTGCCAGCAGCTCCCCCCGGGCGAGCGGGCAGTACTTC. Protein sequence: CASSSPRASGQYF. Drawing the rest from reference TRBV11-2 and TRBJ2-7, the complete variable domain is EAGVAQSPRYKIIEKRQSVAFWCNPISGHATLYWYQQILGQGPKLLIQFQNNGVVDDSQLPKDRFSAERLKGVDSTLKIQPAKLEDSAVYLCASSSPRASGQYFGPGTRLTVT.

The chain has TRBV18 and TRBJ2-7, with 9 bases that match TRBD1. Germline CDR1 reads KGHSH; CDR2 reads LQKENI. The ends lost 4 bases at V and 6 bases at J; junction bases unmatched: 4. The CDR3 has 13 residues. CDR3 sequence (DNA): TGTGCCAGCTCACAAAACAGGGGGCGCGAGCAGTACTTC. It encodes CASSQNRGREQYF.

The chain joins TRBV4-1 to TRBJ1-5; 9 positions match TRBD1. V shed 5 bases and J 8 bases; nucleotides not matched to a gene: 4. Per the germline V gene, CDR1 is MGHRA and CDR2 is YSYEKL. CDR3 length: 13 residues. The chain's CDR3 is CASSYDRGEPQHF. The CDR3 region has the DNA TGCGCCAGCAGCTATGACAGGGGGGAGCCCCAGCATTTT.

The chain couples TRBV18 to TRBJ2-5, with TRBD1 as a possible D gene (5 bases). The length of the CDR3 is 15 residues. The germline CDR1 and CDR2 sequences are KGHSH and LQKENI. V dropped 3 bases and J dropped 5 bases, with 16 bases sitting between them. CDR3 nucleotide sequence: TGTGCCAGCTCACCGACAGCACCACCCGGGGAGACCCAGTACTTC. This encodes CASSPTAPPGETQYF.

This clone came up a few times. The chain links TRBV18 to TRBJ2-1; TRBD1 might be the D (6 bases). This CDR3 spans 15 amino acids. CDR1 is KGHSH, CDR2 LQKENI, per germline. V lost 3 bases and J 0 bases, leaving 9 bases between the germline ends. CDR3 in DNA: TGTGCCAGCTCACCGCAGGGGTACTCCTACAATGAGCAGTTCTTC. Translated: CASSPQGYSYNEQFF. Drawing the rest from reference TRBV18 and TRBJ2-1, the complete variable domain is NAGVMQNPRHLVRRRGQEARLRCSPMKGHSHVYWYRQLPEEGLKFMVYLQKENIIDESGMPKERFSAEFPKEGPSILRIQQVVRGDSAAYFCASSPQGYSYNEQFFGPGTRLTVL.

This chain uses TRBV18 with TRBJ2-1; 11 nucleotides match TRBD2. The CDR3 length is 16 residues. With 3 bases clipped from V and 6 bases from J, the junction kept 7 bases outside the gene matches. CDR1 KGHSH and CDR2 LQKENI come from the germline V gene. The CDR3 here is CASSPPTSGVGNEQFF. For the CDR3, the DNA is TGTGCCAGCTCACCTCCGACTAGCGGGGTGGGCAATGAGCAGTTCTTC.

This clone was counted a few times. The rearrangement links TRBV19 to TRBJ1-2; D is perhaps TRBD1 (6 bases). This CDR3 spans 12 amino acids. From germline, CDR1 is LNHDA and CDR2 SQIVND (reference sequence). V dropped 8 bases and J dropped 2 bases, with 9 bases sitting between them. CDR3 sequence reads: CASRQANYGYTF. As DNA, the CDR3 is TGTGCCAGTCGACAGGCGAACTATGGCTACACCTTC.